Shown below are 30 T cell receptor beta chains from a single sample sequenced in a study of CD8+CD57+ T cells in acquired aplastic anemia. Both TCR beta VDJ combination and CDR3 sequence profiling were carried out. Genomic DNA was the template for this profiling. In TCRdb, the reads were re-called with MiXCR into one record per CDR3 protein. The repertoire includes 450,000 to 550,000 distinct CDR3 sequences, about a third of them detected once, and 0.82% sits in the top ten. Sequencing was done on patients that had shown CD8+CD57+ cell expansion by flow cytometry. Input material: sorted CD4+, CD8+, or CD8+CD57+ T cells (not recorded which) from PBMCs. The receptor set was obtained from a human donor with aplastic anemia.

Concerning this clonotype: One end of the junction does not line up with germline, which may come from a read error. The CDR3, as DNA: TGTGCCAGCAGTCCCCGGGACAGGTTGAAGACTGAAGCTTTCTTT. This translates into CASSPRDRLKTEAFF. The chain has TRBV27 and TRBJ1-1; 8 nucleotides line up with TRBD1. CDR1 is MNHEY, CDR2 SMNVEV, per germline (reference sequence). The CDR3 extends over 15 amino acids.

This clonotype was picked up many times. The CDR3 nucleotides read TGTGCCAGCAGCTGGGACCGAAACCTCTATGGCTACACCTTC. Translation: CASSWDRNLYGYTF. The chain uses TRBV7-9 and TRBJ1-2; D is perhaps TRBD1 (5 bases). The ends were cut back, 4 bases at V and 4 bases at J, with 13 bases in the middle. CDR1 and CDR2 (germline): SEHNR, FQNEAQ (reference sequence). This CDR3 comprises 14 residues.

This chain uses TRBV10-3 with TRBJ1-1, with D perhaps TRBD1 (5 bases). Germline-derived CDR1 and CDR2 are ENHRY and SYGVKD. V lost 5 bases to trimming and J lost 6 bases, with 22 bases between them. The CDR3 sequence is 16 residues long. CDR3 sequence: CAISQGGGGMISEAFF. The CDR3 DNA reads TGTGCCATCAGTCAGGGTGGGGGAGGGATGATCTCTGAAGCTTTCTTT.

The V call is TRBV5-4, the J call TRBJ2-7, with 9 positions matching TRBD2. V trimming: 0 bases; J trimming: 6 bases; junction bases outside the gene matches: 10. Germline CDR1 SGHNT, CDR2 YYREEE (reference sequence). The CDR3 contains 16 residues. The CDR3 region is CASSLEGGTSYVEQYF. CDR3 sequence (DNA): TGTGCCAGCAGCTTGGAAGGAGGGACTAGCTATGTCGAGCAGTACTTC. Full variable domain (outside the CDR3, taken from reference TRBV5-4 and TRBJ2-7): ETGVTQSPTHLIKTRGQQVTLRCSSQSGHNTVSWYQQALGQGPQFIFQYYREEENGRGNFPPRFSGLQFPNYSSELNVNALELDDSALYLCASSLEGGTSYVEQYFGPGTRLTVT.

This clonotype has at least ten counts. The V gene is TRBV9, the J gene TRBJ2-7, with a tentative D call TRBD1 (5 bases). This CDR3 has 14 amino acids. V was shortened by 0 bases and J by 2 bases, with 9 bases between the two germline ends. The V gene's germline CDR1 is SGDLS and CDR2 YYNGEE. CDR3 nucleotides: TGTGCCAGCAGCGTAGGCAGGGCCCCCTACGAGCAGTACTTC. Amino acids: CASSVGRAPYEQYF.

This clonotype was found a few times. This rearrangement joins TRBV6-1 to TRBJ2-7; 8 bases align to TRBD1. The CDR3 is made up of 15 amino acids. Losses at the gene ends were 4 bases for V and 4 bases for J; bases not matched to a gene: 9. The V gene's germline CDR1 is MNHNS and CDR2 SASEGT. The CDR3 protein is CASSAIRDRIYEQYF. The CDR3 nucleotides read TGTGCCAGCAGTGCCATCCGGGACAGGATATACGAGCAGTACTTC.

V and J are TRBV27 and TRBJ2-3, with TRBD1 matching 9 bases. Germline V lookup: CDR1 MNHEY, CDR2 SMNVEV (reference sequence). The CDR3 loop spans 14 amino acids. V trimming: 4 bases; J trimming: 7 bases; junction bases outside the gene matches: 6. CDR3 loop: CASSWTGERNTQYF. The CDR3 DNA sequence: TGTGCCAGCAGTTGGACAGGGGAAAGGAATACGCAGTATTTT.

This clonotype showed up just a few times. V is TRBV9 and J is TRBJ2-3, with D hard to call. Deletions cut 0 bases from V and 1 base from J, with 9 bases between. CDR1 and CDR2 from the germline V gene are SGDLS and YYNGEE. This CDR3 contains 15 residues. The CDR3 here is CASSVAMAGTDTQYF. CDR3 coding DNA: TGTGCCAGCAGCGTAGCAATGGCCGGCACAGATACGCAGTATTTT.

In nucleotides, the CDR3 is TGTGCCAGCAGCTTAGCTAGTCGGGGACAGGGGAATGAGCAGTTCTTC. Amino acid sequence: CASSLASRGQGNEQFF. J is TRBJ2-1 and V is TRBV7-2; 10 bases are a match to TRBD1. With 0 bases clipped from V and 7 bases from J, the junction kept 6 bases outside the gene matches. The length of the CDR3 is 16 residues. The germline V gene has CDR1 SGHTA and CDR2 FQGNSA.

This clonotype was seen a handful of times. The V and J genes are TRBV5-6 and TRBJ2-7; a weak D match, TRBD2 (5 bases). Germline CDR1 is SGHDT and CDR2 is YYEEEE. This CDR3 has 12 residues. V dropped 3 bases and J dropped 7 bases, with 11 bases sitting between them. CDR3 amino acids: CASSSGSGEQYF. The CDR3 region has the DNA TGTGCCAGCAGCTCGGGGTCGGGGGAGCAGTACTTC.

This clonotype has only one observation. A single base separates this from a much larger clone, so it may be a read error. The chain combines TRBV5-1 with TRBJ1-2; TRBD1 matches at 8 bases. This CDR3 has 15 amino acids. Germline V CDR1 and CDR2: SGHRS, YFSETQ. The CDR3 spells CAGSLEGQANYGYTF. CDR3 bases: TGCGCCGGCAGCCTAGAGGGACAGGCAAACTATGGCTACACCTTC. Variable domain in full (rest from reference TRBV5-1 and TRBJ1-2): KAGVTQTPRYLIKTRGQQVTLSCSPISGHRSVSWYQQTPGQGLQFLFEYFSETQRNKGNFPGRFSGRQFSNSRSEMNVSTLELGDSALYLCAGSLEGQANYGYTFGSGTRLTVV.

This clonotype was seen only a few times. This chain joins TRBV15 and TRBJ2-1; D unresolved. Trimming removed 1 base from V and 5 bases from J, with 3 bases in between. The CDR3 is 12 amino acids. CDR1 and CDR2 from the germline V gene are LNHNV and YYDKDF (reference sequence). In nucleotides, the CDR3 is TGTGCCACCAGCAGAGTGAACAATGAGCAGTTCTTC. Amino acids: CATSRVNNEQFF.

Points on this clonotype: A much more abundant neighbour one base away suggests this may be a read error. The CDR3 reads CSAGDRRRGSQPQHF. In DNA, the CDR3 is TGCAGTGCTGGGGACAGGAGGCGCGGTAGTCAGCCCCAGCATTTT. V usage is TRBV20-1 and J usage is TRBJ1-5, with 8 bases that match TRBD1. V dropped 5 bases and J dropped 6; count of bases not matched to a gene: 12. The CDR3 totals 15 residues. Germline CDR1 reads DFQATT; CDR2 reads SNEGSKA (reference sequence).

This chain uses TRBV10-3 with TRBJ1-2, with 11 bases matching TRBD1. The CDR3 sequence is 15 residues long. The germline V gene has CDR1 ENHRY and CDR2 SYGVKD. V was pared by 4 bases and J by 4 bases, with 5 bases of the junction left unmatched. CDR3 residues: CAISGGTGGSYGYTF. The CDR3 DNA reads as TGTGCCATCAGTGGCGGGACAGGGGGGTCCTATGGCTACACCTTC.

This clonotype was counted at least ten times. The chain employs TRBV15 and TRBJ1-2; a weak D match, TRBD1 (5 bases). The germline gives CDR1 LNHNV, CDR2 YYDKDF (reference sequence). Trimming pared 3 bases from V and 6 bases from J, leaving 11 bases between. There are 13 residues in the CDR3. The CDR3 spells CATSRRVGDGYTF. The CDR3 DNA reads as TGTGCCACCAGCAGGAGGGTAGGGGATGGCTACACCTTC.

The table lists this clonotype with a few counts. V usage is TRBV20-1 and J usage is TRBJ1-5, with 7 nucleotides matching TRBD1. Germline V gene lookup returns CDR1 DFQATT and CDR2 SNEGSKA (reference sequence). The CDR3 sequence is 15 residues long. The junction had 7 bases not matched to a gene; V was cut back by 1 base and J by 4 bases. The CDR3, as DNA: TGCAGTGCTAGAGCGGGAGGGGGCTTAAATCAGCCCCAGCATTTT. Its translation is CSARAGGGLNQPQHF.

The chain uses TRBV5-6 and TRBJ1-2, with D uncertain. The V end was cut by 4 bases, the J end by 1 base, with 11 bases between. The CDR3 has 14 amino acids. Germline CDR1 SGHDT, CDR2 YYEEEE. The CDR3 reads CASSPGHFNYGYTF. For the CDR3, the DNA is TGTGCCAGCAGCCCCGGTCACTTTAACTATGGCTACACCTTC.

A few counts support this clonotype. The chain employs TRBV5-1 and TRBJ2-5, with D possibly TRBD1 on 6 matching bases. From germline, CDR1 is SGHRS and CDR2 YFSETQ. This CDR3 spans 17 amino acids. V dropped 0 bases and J dropped 7 bases, with 22 bases sitting between them. CDR3 in DNA: TGCGCCAGCAGCTTGGAAGGGGTTCAGGTTAAAGGGGGGACCCAGTACTTC. Protein sequence: CASSLEGVQVKGGTQYF.

In the case of this clonotype: A much larger clone differs from this one at a single base, so this may be a read error. V usage is TRBV7-9 and J usage is TRBJ2-7; 8 bases line up with TRBD2. J gave up 3 bases and V 5 bases, and 6 bases lay outside the gene matches. Germline V CDR1 and CDR2: SEHNR, FQNEAQ (reference sequence). The CDR3 consists of 14 residues. The chain's CDR3 is CASSTRGGLYEQYF. The CDR3 coding sequence is TGTGCCAGCAGCACCCGGGGGGGCCTCTACGAGCAGTACTTC.

The V gene is TRBV2, the J gene TRBJ1-6, with TRBD1 matching 11 bases. Germline CDR1 and CDR2: SNHLY and FYNNEI. The ends lost 6 bases at V and 14 bases at J; junction bases unmatched: 6. The CDR3 loop spans 13 amino acids. The CDR3 nucleotides are TGTGCCAGCAGGGGACAGGGGGAAAACACCCTCCACTTT. Translated: CASRGQGENTLHF.

This clonotype was detected many times. The J gene is TRBJ1-2, the V gene TRBV7-2; D is perhaps TRBD1 (6 bases). Deletions cut 5 bases from V and 0 bases from J, with 10 bases between. The CDR3 runs to 14 residues. Germline lookup yields CDR1 SGHTA and CDR2 FQGNSA. The CDR3 loop is CASSPDSSNYGYTF. The CDR3 DNA sequence: TGTGCCAGCAGCCCGGACAGTTCTAACTATGGCTACACCTTC.

In its sample, this clonotype was seen many times. V and J are TRBV7-3 and TRBJ1-1; D gene unclear. Germline V gene lookup returns CDR1 SGHTA and CDR2 FQGTGA. The germline V and J ends were trimmed by 4 bases and 2 bases, with 8 bases remaining between them. This CDR3 has 13 residues. The CDR3 loop is CASSSRQNTEAFF. The DNA for the CDR3 is TGTGCCAGCAGCTCCCGACAAAACACTGAAGCTTTCTTT.

The V call is TRBV7-2, the J call TRBJ1-1; 8 nucleotides align to TRBD1. The V and J ends lost 8 bases and 3 bases, in that order; junction bases with no gene match: 11. The CDR3 length is 15 residues. The V gene's germline CDR1 is SGHTA and CDR2 FQGNSA. The CDR3 coding sequence is TGTGCCAGCCTGTACTCGGCAGGGGGCTACACTGAAGCTTTCTTT. This codes for CASLYSAGGYTEAFF.

The CDR3 loop reads CASREDRASGYTF. CDR3 coding DNA: TGTGCCAGCAGGGAGGACAGGGCTTCTGGCTACACCTTC. This rearrangement joins TRBV6-1 to TRBJ1-2, with 8 bases identical to TRBD1. With V trimmed by 6 bases and J by 7 bases, 7 bases remained unmatched. Germline V lookup: CDR1 MNHNS, CDR2 SASEGT. CDR3 size: 13 residues.

The V call is TRBV4-1, the J call TRBJ2-2, with no clear D. Germline V lookup: CDR1 MGHRA, CDR2 YSYEKL. The CDR3 is made up of 15 amino acids. V lost 1 base and J 2 bases, leaving 8 bases between the germline ends. CDR3 coding DNA: TGCGCCAGCAGCCAAGGACCCACAAACACCGGGGAGCTGTTTTTT. It yields the protein CASSQGPTNTGELFF.

The chain is built from TRBV29-1 and TRBJ2-7, with 8 bases lining up with TRBD1. The CDR3 loop spans 13 amino acids. V shed 6 bases, J shed 2 bases, and the junction held 6 bases outside the gene matches. Germline V gene sequence: CDR1 SQVTM, CDR2 ANQGSEA. The CDR3 coding sequence is TGCAGCGTAAGACAGGGGACGGCCTACGAGCAGTACTTC. Protein: CSVRQGTAYEQYF.

This clonotype showed up many times. This chain links TRBV19 with TRBJ1-4, with 11 bases matching TRBD1. The V gene's germline CDR1 is LNHDA and CDR2 SQIVND (reference sequence). The junction had 1 base not matched to a gene; V was cut back by 4 bases and J by 6 bases. The CDR3 is made up of 14 amino acids. In DNA form, the CDR3 reads TGTGCCAGTAGTAAGGGACAGGGGGATGAAAAACTGTTTTTT. Its protein is CASSKGQGDEKLFF.

The V and J genes are TRBV30 and TRBJ1-5, with TRBD1 matching 8 bases. Germline CDR1 reads GTSNPN; CDR2 reads SVGIG (reference sequence). V trimming: 2 bases; J trimming: 7 bases; junction bases outside the gene matches: 4. The CDR3 runs 13 residues. The CDR3 spells CAWSYRGYQPQHF. The CDR3, as DNA: TGTGCCTGGAGTTACAGGGGGTACCAGCCCCAGCATTTT. The entire variable domain, with the rest obtained from reference TRBV30 and TRBJ1-5, is as follows: SQTIHQWPATLVQPVGSPLSLECTVEGTSNPNLYWYRQAAGRGLQLLFYSVGIGQISSEVPQNLSASRPQDRQFILSSKKLLLSDSGFYLCAWSYRGYQPQHFGDGTRLSIL.

The J gene is TRBJ2-7, the V gene TRBV2; D is unresolved. This CDR3 has 14 amino acids. Trimming pared 4 bases from V and 5 bases from J, leaving 15 bases between. Germline V gene lookup returns CDR1 SNHLY and CDR2 FYNNEI. The CDR3 DNA reads TGTGCCAGCAGTGTGAGCCCACTTTGGGACGAGCAGTACTTC. Protein: CASSVSPLWDEQYF. Combining the CDR3 with reference TRBV2 and TRBJ2-7 gives the whole variable domain EPEVTQTPSHQVTQMGQEVILRCVPISNHLYFYWYRQILGQKVEFLVSFYNNEISEKSEIFDDQFSVERPDGSNFTLKIRSTKLEDSAMYFCASSVSPLWDEQYFGPGTRLTVT.

This clonotype appeared a few times. J is TRBJ2-3 and V is TRBV19; TRBD2 agrees at 7 bases. From germline, CDR1 is LNHDA and CDR2 SQIVND (reference sequence). The V gene end was trimmed by 1 base and the J gene end by 1 base; junction bases not matched to a gene: 5. The CDR3 is 16 residues long. The DNA for the CDR3 is TGTGCCAGTAGTATAGTGGGGGGGGTCGGCACAGATACGCAGTATTTT. Residues: CASSIVGGVGTDTQYF. Filled out from reference TRBV19 and TRBJ2-3, the complete variable domain reads DGGITQSPKYLFRKEGQNVTLSCEQNLNHDAMYWYRQDPGQGLRLIYYSQIVNDFQKGDIAEGYSVSREKKESFPLTVTSAQKNPTAFYLCASSIVGGVGTDTQYFGPGTRLTVL.